This TCR beta chain emerged from a study of blood T cell repertoires in COVID-19. Study overall: T cells, B-cell-depleted T cells, or PBMCs supplied cDNA or gDNA.

Sequencing was performed with immunoSEQ multiplex PCR; in TCRdb, only in-frame clones are kept and a portion is missing. Of fewer than 250,000 clones in the sample, roughly 82% were seen once. CDR3 size: 18 residues. Trimming removed 1 base from V and 2 bases from J, with 20 bases in between. The germline V gene has CDR1 SGHDN and CDR2 FVKESK. A Seattle source enrolled patients during active infection and followed them longitudinally. The TCR originated in a woman older than 75 with COVID-19, enrolled during active disease. Sequences were obtained from peripheral blood. This chain uses TRBV14 with TRBJ1-2, with D possibly TRBD1 on 6 matching bases. CDR3 sequence: CASSQGSAGGIKNYGYTF. The CDR3, as DNA: TGTGCCAGCAGCCAAGGATCCGCTGGGGGCATCAAGAACTATGGCTACACCTTC.